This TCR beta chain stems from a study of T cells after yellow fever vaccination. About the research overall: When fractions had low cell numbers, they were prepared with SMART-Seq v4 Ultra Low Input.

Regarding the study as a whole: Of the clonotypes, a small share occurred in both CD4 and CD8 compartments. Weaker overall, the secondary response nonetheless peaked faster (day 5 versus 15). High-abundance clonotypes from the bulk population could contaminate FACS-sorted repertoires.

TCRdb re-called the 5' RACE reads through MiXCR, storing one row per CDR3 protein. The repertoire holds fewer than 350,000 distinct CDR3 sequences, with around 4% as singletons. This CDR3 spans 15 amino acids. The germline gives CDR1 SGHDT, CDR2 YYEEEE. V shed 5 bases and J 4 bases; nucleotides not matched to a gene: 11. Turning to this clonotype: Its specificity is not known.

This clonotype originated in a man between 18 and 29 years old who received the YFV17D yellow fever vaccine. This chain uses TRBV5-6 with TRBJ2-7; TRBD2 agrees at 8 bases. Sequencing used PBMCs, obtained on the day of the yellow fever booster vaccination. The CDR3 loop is CASRRGGGRDYEQYF. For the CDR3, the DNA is TGTGCCAGCAGGCGAGGCGGGGGGAGAGATTACGAGCAGTACTTC.